The 6 T cell receptor beta chains presented below share a single source sample, sequenced in a study of cytomegalovirus exposure and HLA in healthy donors (dated by TCRdb to about 2017). Library construction relied on the immunoSEQ multiplex PCR assay. The source is immuneACCESS, and TCRdb retained only in-frame sequences with V and J called. Part of the clones is not carried over; for the studies checked, unresolved V genes explain less than half of this, and the remainder is unexplained. The sample table holds fewer than 350,000 clones, of which 88% were seen once. The top ten hold 0.92% of the sample. Sequenced: PBMCs. Receptor source: a woman between 18 and 29 years old in good health and CMV-seronegative.

This clone appeared a single time. The V gene is TRBV9, the J gene TRBJ2-1; 8 bases align to TRBD2. CDR1 is SGDLS, CDR2 YYNGEE, per germline. The CDR3 has 13 amino acids. The V and J ends lost 4 bases and 5 bases, in that order; junction bases with no gene match: 2. The CDR3 region has the DNA TGTGCCAGCAGCCGGGGGGGAAACAATGAGCAGTTCTTC. Amino acid sequence: CASSRGGNNEQFF.

Points on this clone: Other DNA sequences within the sample encode an identical CDR3. The V call is TRBV5-1, the J call TRBJ2-7; 15 bases map to TRBD2. The CDR3 length is 16 residues. CDR1 and CDR2 from the germline V gene are SGHRS and YFSETQ. V trimming: 0 bases; J trimming: 3 bases; junction bases outside the gene matches: 1. The CDR3 nucleotides read TGCGCCAGCAGCTTGGGGGGACTAGCGGGAGGCTACGAGCAGTACTTC. Protein: CASSLGGLAGGYEQYF.

This chain links TRBV7-9 with TRBJ2-7; D not resolved. From germline, CDR1 is SEHNR and CDR2 FQNEAQ (reference sequence). Trimming left V 4 bases short and J 5 bases short, with 12 bases between. The CDR3 length is 13 residues. DNA for the CDR3: TGTGCCAGCAGCTCAGGTTACGTCCACGAGCAGTACTTC. Its protein is CASSSGYVHEQYF.

The chain joins TRBV12-5 to TRBJ2-7; 8 bases align to TRBD2. The CDR3 consists of 15 residues. The germline CDR1 and CDR2 sequences are LGHNT and FRNRAP. With 3 bases clipped from V and 3 bases from J, the junction kept 7 bases outside the gene matches. The CDR3 is CASGFSTGTSYEQYF. CDR3 DNA sequence: TGTGCTAGTGGTTTTTCGACCGGGACTAGCTACGAGCAGTACTTC.

The chain is built from TRBV27 and TRBJ1-1, with D maybe TRBD1 (6 bases). Trimming stripped 2 bases from V and 10 bases from J, with 14 bases between. The CDR3 covers 13 residues. The V gene's germline CDR1 is MNHEY and CDR2 SMNVEV (reference sequence). The CDR3 DNA is TGTGCCAGCAGTTTAGGGGGGGGCGTAGGAGCTTTCTTT. Residues: CASSLGGGVGAFF.

V and J are TRBV7-2 and TRBJ2-7; 14 bases align to TRBD2. The CDR3 sequence is 17 residues long. Germline CDR1 SGHTA, CDR2 FQGNSA. Germline trimming cut 4 bases from V and 4 bases from J; bases unmatched to any gene: 9. CDR3 protein: CASSWTGTSGSMYEQYF. The CDR3 coding sequence is TGTGCCAGCAGCTGGACCGGGACTAGCGGGAGTATGTACGAGCAGTACTTC.